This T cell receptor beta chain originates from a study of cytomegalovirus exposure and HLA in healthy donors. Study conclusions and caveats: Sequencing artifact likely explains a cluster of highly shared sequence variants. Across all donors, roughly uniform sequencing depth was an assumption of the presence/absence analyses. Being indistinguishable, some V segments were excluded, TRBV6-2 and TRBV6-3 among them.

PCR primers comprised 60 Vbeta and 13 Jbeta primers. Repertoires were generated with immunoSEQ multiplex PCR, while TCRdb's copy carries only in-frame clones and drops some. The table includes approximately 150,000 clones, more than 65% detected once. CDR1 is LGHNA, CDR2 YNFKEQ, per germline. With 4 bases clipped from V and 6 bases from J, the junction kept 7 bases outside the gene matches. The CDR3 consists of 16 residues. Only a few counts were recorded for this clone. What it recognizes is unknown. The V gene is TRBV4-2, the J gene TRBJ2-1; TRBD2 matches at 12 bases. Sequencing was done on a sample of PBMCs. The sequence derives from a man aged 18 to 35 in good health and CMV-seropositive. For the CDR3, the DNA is TGTGCCAGCAGCCTTGCCGGGACTAGCGGGTCCAATGAGCAGTTCTTC. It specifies CASSLAGTSGSNEQFF.